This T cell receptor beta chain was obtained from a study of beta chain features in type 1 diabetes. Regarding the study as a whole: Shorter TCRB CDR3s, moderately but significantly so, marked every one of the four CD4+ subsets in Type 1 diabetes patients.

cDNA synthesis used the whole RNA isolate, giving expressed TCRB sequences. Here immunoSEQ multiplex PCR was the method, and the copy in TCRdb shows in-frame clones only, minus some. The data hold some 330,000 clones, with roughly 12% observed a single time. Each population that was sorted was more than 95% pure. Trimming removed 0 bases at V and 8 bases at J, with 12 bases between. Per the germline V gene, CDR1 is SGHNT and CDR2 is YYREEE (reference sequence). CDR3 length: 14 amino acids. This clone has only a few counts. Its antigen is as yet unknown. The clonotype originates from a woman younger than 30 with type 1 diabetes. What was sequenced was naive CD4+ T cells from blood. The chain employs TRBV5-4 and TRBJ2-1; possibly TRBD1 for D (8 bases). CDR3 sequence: CASSLAQGGDEQFF. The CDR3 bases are TGTGCCAGCAGCTTGGCACAGGGGGGGGATGAGCAGTTCTTC. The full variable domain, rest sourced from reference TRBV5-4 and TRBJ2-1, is ETGVTQSPTHLIKTRGQQVTLRCSSQSGHNTVSWYQQALGQGPQFIFQYYREEENGRGNFPPRFSGLQFPNYSSELNVNALELDDSALYLCASSLAQGGDEQFFGPGTRLTVL.